This section outlines one T cell receptor beta chain sequence together with its context. Germline CDR1 and CDR2: KGHSH and LQKENI. Trimming shortened V by 3 bases and J by 0 bases, and 11 bases separated the two germline ends. The CDR3 is 15 amino acids. This specimen belongs to a study of cytomegalovirus exposure and HLA in healthy donors. PCR amplification relied on 60 Vbeta primers (plus 13 Jbeta primers). Some clones are missing from TCRdb's copy, which holds only in-frame ones; the method was immunoSEQ multiplex PCR. This table has 100,000 to 150,000 clones, more than 60% appearing once. This TCR was sampled from a woman aged 40 to 49 in good health and CMV-seropositive. What was sequenced was PBMCs. This chain links TRBV18 with TRBJ1-1; D not resolved. DNA for the CDR3: TGTGCCAGCTCACCTGGCCCGGCGGTGAACACTGAAGCTTTCTTT. Encoded protein: CASSPGPAVNTEAFF.